This entry lists 9 T cell receptor beta chains sequenced from one sample in a study of regulatory T cells in long-lasting Graves disease (dated by TCRdb to 2020 to 2022). The time point label of this sample denotes: newly diagnosed GD, antithyroid drugs for less than 3 months. For both TCR sequencing and RNA sequencing, RNA was extracted from PBMCs using TRIzol. The library was built by means of multiplex PCR. The sequencer listed for this sample is Illumina HiSeq 4000. CDR3 regions were amplified by Arm-PCR with iRepertoire HTBI primers to construct TCR beta libraries. In-frame beta chains were kept once TCRdb had trimmed the public reads at Q25 with fastp and called clones with MiXCR. Rows merge per CDR3 protein into single entries with the most common DNA and genes. This sample has 350,000 to 400,000 distinct CDR3 sequences in its table, and roughly 17% of those were observed once. The ten largest clones add up to 20% of the sample.

Separately, the same data were catalogued under a study of T cells in Graves' hyperthyroidism and ophthalmopathy.

The material sequenced was peripheral blood mononuclear cells (PBMCs), taken at new diagnosis, from a patient treated with antithyroid drugs. All receptors derive from a woman aged 18-29 years with Graves disease. Donor details come from another sample of the same person, matched by shared clones.

This clonotype came up many times. The chain joins TRBV7-9 to TRBJ2-2; weak D call: TRBD1 (5 bases). The germline CDR1 and CDR2 sequences are SEHNR and FQNEAQ (reference sequence). This CDR3 has 15 amino acids. V was clipped by 5 bases and J by 6 bases, with 16 bases between them. CDR3 region: CASSPRKGFSGELFF. Here the CDR3 DNA reads TGTGCCAGCAGCCCACGAAAGGGGTTCTCCGGGGAGCTGTTTTTT.

The table lists this clonotype with many counts. V gene TRBV20-1 combines with J gene TRBJ2-1; D tentatively reads TRBD1 or TRBD2 (5 bases each). Germline CDR1 and CDR2: DFQATT and SNEGSKA (reference sequence). V was trimmed by 6 bases and J by 5 bases, leaving 14 bases between them. The length of the CDR3 is 13 residues. CDR3 protein: CSASGTQHNEQFF. The CDR3 DNA is TGCAGTGCGTCAGGGACGCAGCACAATGAGCAGTTCTTC.

Comments on this clonotype: An end of the junction differs from the germline gene, which may be a read error. The rearrangement uses TRBV12-3 or TRBV12-4 and TRBJ2-1; D is perhaps TRBD2 (5 bases). The CDR3 runs 13 residues. CDR3 loop: CARSLAPRDEQFF. As DNA, the CDR3 is TGTGCCAGGAGTTTGGCGCCGAGGGATGAGCAGTTCTTC.

J is TRBJ2-7 and V is TRBV9; TRBD1 aligns across 10 bases. Germline V gene sequence: CDR1 SGDLS, CDR2 YYNGEE. Trimming at V came to 2 bases and at J to 3 bases, leaving 5 bases not matched to a gene. This CDR3 region has 15 residues. The CDR3 coding sequence is TGTGCCAGCAGCGTCGCGGGGACAGGGGTCTACGAGCAGTACTTC. Its translation is CASSVAGTGVYEQYF.

This clonotype was observed a handful of times. The chain is built from TRBV28 and TRBJ1-2; a weak D match, TRBD1 (5 bases). This CDR3 contains 15 residues. V lost 2 bases and J lost 7, with 17 bases in between. Germline V gives CDR1 MDHEN, CDR2 SYDVKM. The CDR3 is CASSLLGDGTLGYTF. CDR3 DNA sequence: TGTGCCAGCAGTTTACTCGGGGACGGGACTCTTGGCTACACCTTC.

This clonotype appeared many times. The chain combines TRBV2 with TRBJ1-2, with a weak D call TRBD1 (5 bases). The CDR3 contains 14 residues. Germline values: CDR1 SNHLY, CDR2 FYNNEI. The V end lost 8 bases, the J end lost 7 bases, and 20 bases lay between the germline ends. This CDR3 reads CASHGTQGDLGYTF. CDR3 coding DNA: TGTGCCAGCCACGGGACTCAGGGCGATCTTGGCTACACCTTC.

This clonotype was counted ten times or more. V and J are TRBV2 and TRBJ1-5; D is unclear. This CDR3 comprises 14 residues. V was shortened by 3 bases and J by 3 bases, with 9 bases between the two germline ends. Germline V gene lookup returns CDR1 SNHLY and CDR2 FYNNEI. The CDR3 sequence: CASSEWAANQPQHF. In DNA form, the CDR3 reads TGTGCCAGCAGTGAGTGGGCAGCCAATCAGCCCCAGCATTTT.

The chain links TRBV14 to TRBJ2-2; unclear D gene. The germline gives CDR1 SGHDN, CDR2 FVKESK. With 3 bases removed from V and 6 bases from J, the gap between germline ends came to 17 bases. The CDR3 is 16 residues long. The CDR3 region has the DNA TGTGCCAGCAGCCAGCATACCCCCTTAGTAGCCGGGGAGCTGTTTTTT. Translation: CASSQHTPLVAGELFF.

The chain joins TRBV5-6 to TRBJ1-1, with 10 nucleotides matching TRBD1. The CDR3 is made up of 14 amino acids. With 5 bases clipped from V and 7 bases from J, the junction kept 8 bases outside the gene matches. Germline assignment: CDR1 SGHDT and CDR2 YYEEEE. The CDR3 DNA reads as TGTGCCAGCAGGCCCGGGACAGGGGAAAGTGAAGCTTTCTTT. It encodes CASRPGTGESEAFF.